Presented here are 30 T cell receptor beta chains from one specimen sequenced in a study of blood T cell repertoires in COVID-19. The data were produced by immunoSEQ multiplex PCR, yet TCRdb's version contains in-frame clones alone and is incomplete. Among some 340,000 clones, 90% to 95% were seen once, and the ten largest hold about 4%. Specimen: PBMCs or T cells enriched from blood (not recorded which). The receptors shown here come from a woman in her 30s who had been exposed to COVID-19.

The genes are TRBV4-2 and TRBJ2-1; 8 bases match TRBD1. V gave up 3 bases and J gave up 5 bases; unmatched junction bases: 6. CDR1 LGHNA and CDR2 YNFKEQ come from the germline V gene. This CDR3 has 15 amino acids. The CDR3, as DNA: TGTGCCAGCAGCCAGAGAAAGGACAGGGACAATGAGCAGTTCTTC. As protein: CASSQRKDRDNEQFF.

The chain carries TRBV4-2 and TRBJ2-7, with D possibly matching TRBD2 (6 bases). This CDR3 spans 16 amino acids. Trimming pared 0 bases from V and 4 bases from J, leaving 16 bases between. Germline loops: CDR1 LGHNA, CDR2 YNFKEQ. In DNA, the CDR3 is TGTGCCAGCAGCCAAGATATTGGGACGGGACTTTACGAGCAGTACTTC. It translates to CASSQDIGTGLYEQYF.

The chain uses TRBV5-4 and TRBJ1-2; tentative D call: TRBD1 (5 bases). Germline values: CDR1 SGHNT, CDR2 YYREEE (reference sequence). Trimming took off 0 bases at V and 5 bases at J, with 11 bases between the two ends. CDR3 length equals 14 residues. The DNA for the CDR3 is TGTGCCAGCAGCTTGGTCGGGGGTGATTATGGCTACACCTTC. Its protein is CASSLVGGDYGYTF. Looking up the rest from reference TRBV5-4 and TRBJ1-2 gives the full variable domain: ETGVTQSPTHLIKTRGQQVTLRCSSQSGHNTVSWYQQALGQGPQFIFQYYREEENGRGNFPPRFSGLQFPNYSSELNVNALELDDSALYLCASSLVGGDYGYTFGSGTRLTVV.

The gene calls are TRBV5-4 and TRBJ1-3; unclear D gene. This CDR3 comprises 14 residues. The V end lost 2 bases, the J end lost 2 bases, and 8 bases lay between the germline ends. Germline CDR1 is SGHNT and CDR2 is YYREEE (reference sequence). DNA for the CDR3: TGTGCCAGCAGCTTACCGCAGGCTGGAAACACCATATATTTT. Its translation is CASSLPQAGNTIYF.

This chain uses TRBV30 with TRBJ2-3; TRBD1 matches 7 bases. Germline V gives CDR1 GTSNPN, CDR2 SVGIG (reference sequence). J was trimmed by 1 base and V by 0 bases; bases with no gene match: 4. The CDR3 runs to 15 residues. The CDR3 nucleotides are TGTGCCTGGAGTGTTACAGGGGTCGGCACAGATACGCAGTATTTT. Translated: CAWSVTGVGTDTQYF.

V is TRBV3-1 (or the pseudogene TRBV3-2) and J is TRBJ1-1; D perhaps matches TRBD1 (6 bases). From germline, CDR1 is LGHDT and CDR2 YNNKEL (reference sequence). V lost 3 bases, J lost 7 bases, and 12 bases lay in between. This CDR3 has 13 amino acids. The CDR3 sequence: CASSHGQSHEAFF. For the CDR3, the DNA is TGTGCCAGCAGCCACGGACAGAGCCATGAAGCTTTCTTT.

The genes are TRBV10-3 and TRBJ1-1; D unresolved. Germline V gene sequence: CDR1 ENHRY, CDR2 SYGVKD. V was trimmed by 5 bases and J by 2 bases, leaving 18 bases between them. The CDR3 is made up of 16 amino acids. This CDR3 reads CAISPNPMSANTEAFF. The CDR3 nucleotides read TGTGCCATCAGTCCCAACCCCATGAGTGCCAACACTGAAGCTTTCTTT.

This clone has just one count. V and J are TRBV6-5 and TRBJ2-5; 8 positions match TRBD2. CDR3 length equals 15 residues. Trimming removed 2 bases from V and 9 bases from J; junction bases left unmatched: 11. Germline CDR1 reads MNHEY; CDR2 reads SVGAGI. CDR3 bases: TGTGCCAGCAGTTACGTACGGGGGGGTACCGGGGCCCAGTACTTC. Residues: CASSYVRGGTGAQYF.

The gene calls are TRBV5-4 and TRBJ1-2, with 10 bases aligning to TRBD1. The V segment lost 3 bases and the J segment 6 bases; nucleotides outside the gene matches: 2. Germline V lookup: CDR1 SGHNT, CDR2 YYREEE (reference sequence). The CDR3 length is 13 residues. Here the CDR3 DNA reads TGTGCCAGCAGCTATGGGACAGGGGATGGCTACACCTTC. Translation gives CASSYGTGDGYTF.

This clone was counted between two and nine times. Other DNA sequences in the same sample also yield this CDR3. The rearrangement joins TRBV9 to TRBJ2-1, with TRBD2 identical over 8 bases. CDR3 size: 15 residues. With 1 base clipped from V and 2 bases from J, the junction kept 2 bases outside the gene matches. Germline V lookup: CDR1 SGDLS, CDR2 YYNGEE. The CDR3 DNA is TGTGCCAGCAGCGTAAGCGGGGGACCCTACAATGAGCAGTTCTTC. Encoded protein: CASSVSGGPYNEQFF. Using reference TRBV9 and TRBJ2-1 for the parts outside the CDR3, the full variable domain is DSGVTQTPKHLITATGQRVTLRCSPRSGDLSVYWYQQSLDQGLQFLIQYYNGEERAKGNILERFSAQQFPDLHSELNLSSLELGDSALYFCASSVSGGPYNEQFFGPGTRLTVL.

V is TRBV6-5 and J is TRBJ2-1, with 12 bases identical to TRBD2. Germline assignment: CDR1 MNHEY and CDR2 SVGAGI. After removal of 2 bases from V and 9 bases from J, the junction contained 8 bases not matched to a gene. CDR3 length: 16 residues. The CDR3 spells CASSYTGTSGYSEQFF. CDR3 bases: TGTGCCAGCAGTTACACCGGGACTAGCGGGTATAGTGAGCAGTTCTTC.

The V gene is TRBV30, the J gene TRBJ1-2; TRBD1 matches 8 bases. After removal of 2 bases from V and 3 bases from J, the junction contained 5 bases not matched to a gene. The CDR3 runs 14 residues. In germline, CDR1 is GTSNPN, CDR2 SVGIG (reference sequence). For the CDR3, the DNA is TGTGCCTGGAGTTCCAGGGGGCAAGACTATGGCTACACCTTC. Protein: CAWSSRGQDYGYTF.

CDR3 in DNA: TGTGCCAGCAGCCAAGGAAAGGCAGGGGACACCGGGGAGCTGTTTTTT. Protein: CASSQGKAGDTGELFF. The chain recombines TRBV4-2 with TRBJ2-2; maybe TRBD1 (6 bases). V shed 1 base and J shed 3 bases, with 12 bases lying between them. The CDR3 has 16 amino acids. CDR1 is LGHNA and CDR2 is YNFKEQ in the germline V gene.

In DNA form, the CDR3 reads TGTGCCATCAGGGTGGAGGCTAACTATGGCTACACCTTC. It codes for CAIRVEANYGYTF. The gene calls are TRBV10-3 and TRBJ1-2; D is undetermined. This CDR3 has 13 residues. The germline V gene encodes CDR1 ENHRY and CDR2 SYGVKD. Trimming removed 6 bases from V and 0 bases from J, with 8 bases in between.

For this clone: Other DNA sequences of this sample code for an identical CDR3. The chain couples TRBV9 to TRBJ1-2; tentative D call: TRBD1 (5 bases). Germline-derived CDR1 and CDR2 are SGDLS and YYNGEE. Trimming removed 0 bases from V and 1 base from J, with 7 bases in between. This CDR3 is 14 amino acids long. Here the CDR3 DNA reads TGTGCCAGCAGCGTAGGGCAGGGTAACTATGGCTACACCTTC. This encodes CASSVGQGNYGYTF. Full variable domain (missing parts from reference TRBV9 and TRBJ1-2): DSGVTQTPKHLITATGQRVTLRCSPRSGDLSVYWYQQSLDQGLQFLIQYYNGEERAKGNILERFSAQQFPDLHSELNLSSLELGDSALYFCASSVGQGNYGYTFGSGTRLTVV.

V is TRBV20-1 and J is TRBJ2-5; 7 positions agree with TRBD1. CDR3 size: 16 residues. V trimming: 3 bases; J trimming: 1 base; junction bases outside the gene matches: 11. Germline CDR1 DFQATT, CDR2 SNEGSKA (reference sequence). The CDR3 region is CSASGPGAGGQETQYF. The CDR3 coding sequence is TGCAGTGCTAGTGGTCCTGGGGCAGGGGGCCAAGAGACCCAGTACTTC.

Only a few counts were recorded for this clone. The chain links TRBV5-1 to TRBJ1-5, with 8 bases that match TRBD1. Unmatched junction bases numbered 10, after V lost 4 bases and J lost 7 bases. Germline V gene data show CDR1 as SGHRS and CDR2 as YFSETQ. The CDR3 is 15 residues long. CDR3 amino acids: CASSPQAGGHQPQHF. CDR3 nucleotides: TGCGCCAGCAGCCCACAAGCAGGGGGCCACCAGCCCCAGCATTTT.

The gene calls are TRBV7-2 and TRBJ1-2; 9 bases map to TRBD1. The V gene's germline CDR1 is SGHTA and CDR2 FQGNSA. The CDR3 totals 13 residues. V lost 5 bases and J lost 3; bases outside the gene matches: 1. The CDR3 loop is CASSRDRDYGYTF. CDR3 DNA sequence: TGTGCCAGCAGCCGGGACAGGGACTATGGCTACACCTTC.

The CDR3 region has the DNA TGTGCCAGCAGCTTTTATGGGGCAGCTAACTATGGCTACACCTTC. It translates to CASSFYGAANYGYTF. This rearrangement joins TRBV5-4 to TRBJ1-2; D perhaps matches TRBD1 (5 bases). The CDR3 spans 15 residues. Germline CDR1 is SGHNT and CDR2 is YYREEE (reference sequence). Trimming took off 2 bases at V and 0 bases at J, with 11 bases between the two ends.

This chain joins TRBV18 and TRBJ1-1; D gene uncertain. Trimming removed 3 bases at V and 3 bases at J, with 14 bases between. The CDR3 extends over 15 amino acids. In germline, CDR1 is KGHSH, CDR2 LQKENI. Here the CDR3 reads CASSPMIAEDTEAFF. The CDR3, as DNA: TGTGCCAGCTCACCGATGATCGCGGAGGACACTGAAGCTTTCTTT.

CDR3 amino acids: CASSRLADHYNSPLHF. CDR3 sequence (DNA): TGTGCCAGCAGCCGACTCGCCGACCACTATAATTCACCCCTCCACTTT. The V gene is TRBV5-5, the J gene TRBJ1-6; unclear D gene. Trimming removed 4 bases at V and 3 bases at J, with 14 bases between. CDR1 SGHKS and CDR2 YYEKEE come from the germline V gene (reference sequence). The CDR3 runs 16 residues.

The gene calls are TRBV5-5 and TRBJ1-4; weak D call: TRBD1 (6 bases). The germline V gene has CDR1 SGHKS and CDR2 YYEKEE (reference sequence). The CDR3 sequence is 15 residues long. V lost 4 bases, J lost 7 bases, and 17 bases lay in between. The CDR3 sequence: CASSRSWGRREKLFF. The CDR3 nucleotides read TGTGCCAGCAGCCGGAGTTGGGGGCGTCGTGAAAAACTGTTTTTT.

Regarding this clone: It may be a read error: a sequence one base away is much more abundant. The chain uses TRBV7-9 and TRBJ1-2; D possibly corresponds to TRBD1 (6 bases). Germline CDR1 reads SEHNR; CDR2 reads FQNEAQ (reference sequence). The CDR3 runs to 12 residues. The V end was cut by 4 bases, the J end by 4 bases, with 7 bases between. For the CDR3, the DNA is TGTGCCAGCAGCTACAGGGTCTATGGCTACACCTTC. It is translated as CASSYRVYGYTF.

V gene TRBV18 combines with J gene TRBJ1-1; 8 bases map to TRBD1. Germline CDR1 KGHSH, CDR2 LQKENI. The V gene end was trimmed by 5 bases and the J gene end by 2 bases; junction bases not matched to a gene: 7. The CDR3 has 15 amino acids. CDR3 in DNA: TGTGCCAGCTCAACATCCAGGGGGCAAAACACTGAAGCTTTCTTT. This gives the protein CASSTSRGQNTEAFF. The full variable domain, completed using reference TRBV18 and TRBJ1-1, is NAGVMQNPRHLVRRRGQEARLRCSPMKGHSHVYWYRQLPEEGLKFMVYLQKENIIDESGMPKERFSAEFPKEGPSILRIQQVVRGDSAAYFCASSTSRGQNTEAFFGQGTRLTVV.

This sequence joins TRBV6-5 and TRBJ2-1, with D possibly being TRBD2 (6 bases). The CDR3 is 15 residues long. Trimming removed 2 bases at V and 7 bases at J, with 15 bases between. Germline V gene sequence: CDR1 MNHEY, CDR2 SVGAGI. This CDR3 reads CASSYGRKRANEQFF. CDR3 nucleotides: TGTGCCAGCAGTTACGGTAGGAAGCGGGCAAATGAGCAGTTCTTC.

The chain is built from TRBV19 and TRBJ1-2, with D possibly matching TRBD1 (6 bases). The CDR3 sequence is 15 residues long. Looked up from germline, CDR1 is LNHDA and CDR2 is SQIVND (reference sequence). Deletions cut 5 bases from V and 4 bases from J, with 17 bases between. CDR3 sequence reads: CASSPLFRGVYGYTF. CDR3 bases: TGTGCCAGTAGTCCACTATTCAGGGGCGTCTATGGCTACACCTTC.

This clone was recorded only once. The chain carries TRBV6-5 and TRBJ1-1; D might be TRBD1 (6 bases). Trimming shortened V by 6 bases and J by 8 bases, and 10 bases separated the two germline ends. The CDR3 totals 11 residues. The germline CDR1 and CDR2 sequences are MNHEY and SVGAGI. Here the CDR3 reads CASSSRGEAFF. In DNA form, the CDR3 reads TGTGCCAGCAGCTCAAGGGGGGAAGCTTTCTTT.

The rearrangement uses TRBV25-1 and TRBJ2-7, with a tentative D call TRBD1 (6 bases). Germline V gene data show CDR1 as MGHDK and CDR2 as SYGVNS. The length of the CDR3 is 14 residues. The V end lost 4 bases, the J end lost 5 bases, and 15 bases lay between the germline ends. The CDR3: CASSGPNYRDEQYF. CDR3 sequence (DNA): TGTGCCAGCAGTGGACCCAATTACAGGGACGAGCAGTACTTC.

The chain has TRBV5-1 and TRBJ2-5; TRBD2 matches at 7 bases. The length of the CDR3 is 17 residues. Germline V lookup: CDR1 SGHRS, CDR2 YFSETQ. After removal of 4 bases from V and 3 bases from J, the junction contained 15 bases not matched to a gene. The CDR3 loop reads CASSKKVGRALEETQYF. CDR3 DNA: TGCGCCAGCAGCAAGAAGGTTGGGAGGGCTCTGGAAGAGACCCAGTACTTC. Combining the CDR3 with reference TRBV5-1 and TRBJ2-5 gives the whole variable domain KAGVTQTPRYLIKTRGQQVTLSCSPISGHRSVSWYQQTPGQGLQFLFEYFSETQRNKGNFPGRFSGRQFSNSRSEMNVSTLELGDSALYLCASSKKVGRALEETQYFGPGTRLLVL.

Only one count was recorded for this clone. This sequence joins TRBV5-3 and TRBJ1-2; 7 positions match TRBD1. TRBV5-3 is an ORF, with its function uncertain. The CDR3 is 15 residues long. V lost 7 bases to trimming and J lost 2 bases; unmatched junction nucleotides: 11. Here the CDR3 DNA reads TGTGCCAGAGTGGAGGGCGACAGGGCAAACTATGGCTACACCTTC. Encoded protein: CARVEGDRANYGYTF.